This T cell receptor beta chain is from a study of blood T cell repertoires in COVID-19. TCRdb's copy holds only in-frame clones and misses some; the assay was immunoSEQ multiplex PCR. The sample has roughly 230,000 clones; around four fifths are singletons. The CDR3 contains 15 residues. In germline, CDR1 is SGHNT, CDR2 YYREEE (reference sequence). The V gene lost 0 bases and the J gene lost 1 base, with 10 bases spanning the gap. The gene calls are TRBV5-4 and TRBJ1-2; D remains unclear. The sequence was obtained from a man aged 40-49 years with active or convalescent COVID-19. The sequencing sample was made of peripheral blood. CDR3 region: CASSLDPGVNYGYTF. As DNA, the CDR3 is TGTGCCAGCAGCTTGGACCCCGGGGTTAACTATGGCTACACCTTC.